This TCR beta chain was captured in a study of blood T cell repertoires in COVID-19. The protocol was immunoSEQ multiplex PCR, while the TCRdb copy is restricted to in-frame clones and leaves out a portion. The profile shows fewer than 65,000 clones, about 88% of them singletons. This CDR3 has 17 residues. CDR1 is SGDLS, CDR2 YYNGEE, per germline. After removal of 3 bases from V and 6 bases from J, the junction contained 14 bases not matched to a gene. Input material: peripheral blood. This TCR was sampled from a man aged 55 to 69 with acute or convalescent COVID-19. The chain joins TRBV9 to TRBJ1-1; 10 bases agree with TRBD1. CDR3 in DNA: TGTGCCAGCAGCGGGGACAGGGGTTGGGTGAACGTGGCTGAAGCTTTCTTT. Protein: CASSGDRGWVNVAEAFF.